Sequencing of this T cell receptor beta chain was carried out in a study of CD8 T cells in ankylosing spondylitis. Broader study findings: Disease-associated clones were CD8+ and fairly uncommon in peripheral blood. What appeared characteristic of ankylosing spondylitis blood was a TCR beta motif of several highly homologous variants. Reportedly, significant enrichment of disease-linked clones occurred in matched ankylosing spondylitis synovial fluid.

Quantitative 5'-RACE was performed with molecular barcodes, and it yielded the TCR beta libraries. TCRdb reprocessed the 5' RACE reads with MiXCR, giving one entry per CDR3 protein. Of roughly 140,000 distinct CDR3 sequences in the sample, approximately 44% were seen once. CDR1 is ENHRY, CDR2 SYGVKD, per germline. V shed 2 bases, J shed 0 bases, and the junction held 5 bases outside the gene matches. This CDR3 is built from 16 residues. A word on this clonotype: What it recognizes is unknown.

The TCR comes from a male donor with ankylosing spondylitis. The sample consisted of synovial fluid, either unsorted or a sorted T cell fraction (not recorded which). The V call is TRBV10-3, the J call TRBJ2-3; 7 bases map to TRBD2. The CDR3 loop is CAISERLRGSTDTQYF. The DNA for the CDR3 is TGTGCCATCAGTGAGAGGTTGCGGGGGAGCACAGATACGCAGTATTTT.